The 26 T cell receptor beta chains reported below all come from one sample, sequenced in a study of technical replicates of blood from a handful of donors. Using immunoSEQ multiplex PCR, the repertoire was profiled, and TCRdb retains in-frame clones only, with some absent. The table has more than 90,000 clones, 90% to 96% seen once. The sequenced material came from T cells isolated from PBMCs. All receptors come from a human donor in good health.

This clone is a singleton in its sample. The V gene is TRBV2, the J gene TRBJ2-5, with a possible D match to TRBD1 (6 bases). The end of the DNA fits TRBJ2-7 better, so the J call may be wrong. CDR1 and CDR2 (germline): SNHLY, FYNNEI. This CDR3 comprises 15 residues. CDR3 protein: CASIGGQLQTYEQYF. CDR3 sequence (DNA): TGTGCCAGCATCGGCGGACAGCTCCAGACCTACGAGCAGTACTTC.

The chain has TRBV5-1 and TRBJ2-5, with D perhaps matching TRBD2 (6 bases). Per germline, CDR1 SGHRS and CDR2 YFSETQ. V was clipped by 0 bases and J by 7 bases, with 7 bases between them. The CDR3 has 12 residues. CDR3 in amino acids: CASSLVEGTQYF. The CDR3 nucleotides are TGCGCCAGCAGCTTGGTGGAGGGGACCCAGTACTTC.

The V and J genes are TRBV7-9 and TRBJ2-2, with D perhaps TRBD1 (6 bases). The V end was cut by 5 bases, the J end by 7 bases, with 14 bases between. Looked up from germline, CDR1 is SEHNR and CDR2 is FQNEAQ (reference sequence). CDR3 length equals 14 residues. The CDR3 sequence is CASSRDQGYGELFF. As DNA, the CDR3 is TGTGCCAGCAGCAGGGACCAGGGGTACGGGGAGCTGTTTTTT.

The CDR3 nucleotides are TGTGCCAGCATGGGACAGCACCCCTACGAGCAGTACTTC. Protein product: CASMGQHPYEQYF. V and J are TRBV21-1 and TRBJ2-7; TRBD1 reflects the table's D call only, with no check against the DNA. TRBV21-1 is deemed a pseudogene. The length of the CDR3 is 13 residues.

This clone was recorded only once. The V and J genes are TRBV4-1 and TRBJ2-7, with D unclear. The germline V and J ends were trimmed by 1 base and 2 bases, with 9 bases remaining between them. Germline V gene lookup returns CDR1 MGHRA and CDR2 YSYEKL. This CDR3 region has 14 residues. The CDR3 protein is CASSQGAAAYEQYF. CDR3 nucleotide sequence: TGCGCCAGCAGCCAAGGCGCCGCCGCCTACGAGCAGTACTTC.

CDR3 loop: CASSLSAGGPKFHEQYF. As DNA, the CDR3 is TGTGCCAGCAGCTTGTCAGCGGGAGGGCCTAAGTTCCACGAGCAGTACTTC. The chain links TRBV5-4 to TRBJ2-7; TRBD2 agrees at 10 bases. This CDR3 contains 17 residues. V dropped 1 base and J dropped 5; count of bases not matched to a gene: 12. Germline V CDR1 and CDR2: SGHNT, YYREEE (reference sequence).

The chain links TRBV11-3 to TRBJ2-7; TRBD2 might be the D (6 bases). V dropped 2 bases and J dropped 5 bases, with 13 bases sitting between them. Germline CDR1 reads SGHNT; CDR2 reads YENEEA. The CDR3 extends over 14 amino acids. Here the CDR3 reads CASSLNLANDEQYF. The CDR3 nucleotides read TGTGCCAGCAGCTTAAATCTAGCGAACGACGAGCAGTACTTC.

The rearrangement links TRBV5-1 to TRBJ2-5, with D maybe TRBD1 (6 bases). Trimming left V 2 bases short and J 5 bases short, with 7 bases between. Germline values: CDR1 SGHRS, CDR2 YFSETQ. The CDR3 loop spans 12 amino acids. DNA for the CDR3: TGCGCCAGCAGCTTCCAGGGGGAGACCCAGTACTTC. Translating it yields CASSFQGETQYF.

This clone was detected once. The CDR3 spells CASNNYKTSGRAGSYNEQFF. DNA for the CDR3: TGTGCCAGCAATAACTACAAGACTAGCGGGAGGGCGGGCTCCTACAATGAGCAGTTCTTC. V and J are TRBV27 and TRBJ2-1; 14 bases are a match to TRBD2. The CDR3 has 20 amino acids. V lost 7 bases to trimming and J lost 0 bases; unmatched junction nucleotides: 14. In germline, CDR1 is MNHEY, CDR2 SMNVEV (reference sequence).

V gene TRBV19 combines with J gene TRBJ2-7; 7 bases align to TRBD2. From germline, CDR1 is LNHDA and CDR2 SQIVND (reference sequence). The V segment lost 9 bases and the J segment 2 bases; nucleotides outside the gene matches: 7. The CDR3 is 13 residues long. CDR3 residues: CASKQGGTYEQYF. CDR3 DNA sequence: TGTGCCAGCAAGCAGGGAGGGACCTACGAGCAGTACTTC.

In DNA, the CDR3 is TGCGCCAGCCGACCGCGTAGTACTAGCACCGGGGAGCTGTTTTTT. Encoded protein: CASRPRSTSTGELFF. V usage is TRBV5-1 and J usage is TRBJ2-2; TRBD2 might be the D (5 bases). CDR1 is SGHRS and CDR2 is YFSETQ in the germline V gene. The CDR3 extends over 15 amino acids. V was trimmed by 7 bases and J by 4 bases, leaving 17 bases between them.

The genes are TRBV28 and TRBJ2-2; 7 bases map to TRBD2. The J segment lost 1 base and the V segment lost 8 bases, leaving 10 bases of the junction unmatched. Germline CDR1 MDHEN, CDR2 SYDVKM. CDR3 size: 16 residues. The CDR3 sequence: CASGYGGRVNTGELFF. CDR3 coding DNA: TGTGCCAGCGGATATGGAGGGAGGGTGAACACCGGGGAGCTGTTTTTT. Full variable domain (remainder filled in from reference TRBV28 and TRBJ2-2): DVKVTQSSRYLVKRTGEKVFLECVQDMDHENMFWYRQDPGLGLRLIYFSYDVKMKEKGDIPEGYSVSREKKERFSLILESASTNQTSMYLCASGYGGRVNTGELFFGEGSRLTVL.

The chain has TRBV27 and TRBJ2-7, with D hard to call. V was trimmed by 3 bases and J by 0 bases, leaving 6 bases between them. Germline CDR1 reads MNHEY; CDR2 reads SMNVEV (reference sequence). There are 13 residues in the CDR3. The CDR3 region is CASSLRFSYEQYF. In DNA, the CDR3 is TGTGCCAGCAGTTTGCGGTTCTCCTACGAGCAGTACTTC.

The CDR3 is CASSPAKLLERSDEKLFF. CDR3 nucleotide sequence: TGTGCCAGCTCACCGGCAAAACTCTTGGAGCGGTCTGATGAAAAACTGTTTTTT. This rearrangement joins TRBV18 to TRBJ1-4; D unclear. Trimming removed 3 bases at V and 6 bases at J, with 23 bases between. Germline CDR1 KGHSH, CDR2 LQKENI. This CDR3 has 18 residues. Looking up the rest from reference TRBV18 and TRBJ1-4 gives the full variable domain: NAGVMQNPRHLVRRRGQEARLRCSPMKGHSHVYWYRQLPEEGLKFMVYLQKENIIDESGMPKERFSAEFPKEGPSILRIQQVVRGDSAAYFCASSPAKLLERSDEKLFFGSGTQLSVL.

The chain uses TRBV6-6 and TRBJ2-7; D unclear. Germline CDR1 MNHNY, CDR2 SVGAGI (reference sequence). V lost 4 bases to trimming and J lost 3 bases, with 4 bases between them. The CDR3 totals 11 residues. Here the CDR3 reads CASSLNYEQYF. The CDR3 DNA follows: TGTGCCAGCAGTTTAAACTACGAGCAGTACTTC.

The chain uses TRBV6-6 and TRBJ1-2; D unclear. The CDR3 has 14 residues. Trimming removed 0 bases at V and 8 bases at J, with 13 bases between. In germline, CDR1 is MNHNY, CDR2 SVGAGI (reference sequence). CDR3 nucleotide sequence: TGTGCCAGCAGTTACTCGACTGAGCAGCGGGGCTACACCTTC. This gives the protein CASSYSTEQRGYTF.

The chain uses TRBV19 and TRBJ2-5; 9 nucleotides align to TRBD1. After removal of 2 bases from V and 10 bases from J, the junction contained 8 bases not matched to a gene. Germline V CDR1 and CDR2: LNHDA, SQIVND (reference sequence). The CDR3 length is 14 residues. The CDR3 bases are TGTGCCAGTAGTATAAAAACCGGGACAGGGAACCAGTACTTC. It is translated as CASSIKTGTGNQYF.

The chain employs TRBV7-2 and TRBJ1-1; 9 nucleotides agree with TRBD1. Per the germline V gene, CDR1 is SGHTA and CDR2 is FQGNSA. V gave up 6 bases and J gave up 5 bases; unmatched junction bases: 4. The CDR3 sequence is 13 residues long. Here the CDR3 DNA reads TGTGCCAGCAGACTACAGGGGGCGACTGAAGCTTTCTTT. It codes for CASRLQGATEAFF.

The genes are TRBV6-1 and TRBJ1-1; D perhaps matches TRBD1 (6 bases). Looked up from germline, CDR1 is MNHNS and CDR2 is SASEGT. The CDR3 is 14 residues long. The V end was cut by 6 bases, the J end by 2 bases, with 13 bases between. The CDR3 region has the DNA TGTGCCAGCAGCGAGAGCAGGGGAAACACTGAAGCTTTCTTT. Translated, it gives CASSESRGNTEAFF.

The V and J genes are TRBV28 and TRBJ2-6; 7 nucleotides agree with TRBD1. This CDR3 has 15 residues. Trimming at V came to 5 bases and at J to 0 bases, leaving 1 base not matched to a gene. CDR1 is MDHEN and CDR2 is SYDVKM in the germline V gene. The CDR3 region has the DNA TGTGCCAGCAGTAGACAGGGCTCTGGGGCCAACGTCCTGACTTTC. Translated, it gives CASSRQGSGANVLTF.

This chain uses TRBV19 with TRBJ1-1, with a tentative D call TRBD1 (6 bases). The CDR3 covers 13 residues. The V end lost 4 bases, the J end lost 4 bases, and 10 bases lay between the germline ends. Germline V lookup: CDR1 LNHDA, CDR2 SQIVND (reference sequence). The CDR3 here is CASSKGTSTEAFF. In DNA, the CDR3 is TGTGCCAGTAGTAAGGGGACAAGCACTGAAGCTTTCTTT.

The CDR3 protein is CASSPPGGVYNEQFF. The DNA of the CDR3 is TGTGCCAGCAGCCCCCCCGGCGGGGTGTACAATGAGCAGTTCTTC. V and J are TRBV7-9 and TRBJ2-1, with a tentative D call TRBD2 (6 bases). This CDR3 contains 15 residues. Trimming took off 5 bases at V and 4 bases at J, with 15 bases between the two ends. The V gene's germline CDR1 is SEHNR and CDR2 FQNEAQ (reference sequence).

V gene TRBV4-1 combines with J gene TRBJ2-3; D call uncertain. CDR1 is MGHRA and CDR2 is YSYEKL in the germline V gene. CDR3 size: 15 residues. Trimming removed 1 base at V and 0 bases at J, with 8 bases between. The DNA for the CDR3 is TGCGCCAGCAGCCAAGTAGCTTTTAGCACAGATACGCAGTATTTT. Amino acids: CASSQVAFSTDTQYF.

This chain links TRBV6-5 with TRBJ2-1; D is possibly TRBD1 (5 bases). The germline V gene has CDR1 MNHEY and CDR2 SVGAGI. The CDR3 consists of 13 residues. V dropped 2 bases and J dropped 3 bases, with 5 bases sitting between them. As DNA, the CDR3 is TGTGCCAGCAGTTACGACAGCTACAATGAGCAGTTCTTC. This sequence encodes CASSYDSYNEQFF.

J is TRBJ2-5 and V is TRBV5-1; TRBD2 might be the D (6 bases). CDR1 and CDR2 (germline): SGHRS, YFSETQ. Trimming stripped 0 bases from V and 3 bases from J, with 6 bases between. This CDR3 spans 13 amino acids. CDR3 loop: CASSLGREETQYF. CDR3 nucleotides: TGCGCCAGCAGCTTGGGGAGGGAAGAGACCCAGTACTTC.

The CDR3 spells CASSVGSQGSYEQYF. The CDR3 DNA reads as TGTGCCAGCAGCGTAGGTTCCCAGGGTTCCTACGAGCAGTACTTC. J is TRBJ2-7 and V is TRBV9, with TRBD1 as a possible D gene (5 bases). V gave up 0 bases and J gave up 1 base, with 11 bases separating them. Germline V lookup: CDR1 SGDLS, CDR2 YYNGEE. The length of the CDR3 is 15 residues.